These 22 T cell receptor beta chains came from one sample sequenced in a study of graft-versus-host responses after intestinal transplantation. The protocol was immunoSEQ multiplex PCR, while the TCRdb copy is restricted to in-frame clones and leaves out a portion. The data hold 98,000 or so clones, with roughly 84% observed a single time. Antigen specificity for these receptors is unknown. The specimen comprised unstimulated CD4+ T cells sorted from spleen or lymph node cells, sampled before intestinal transplant. These receptors were taken from a human donor who received an intestinal transplant.

V is TRBV19 and J is TRBJ1-2; D ambiguous. This CDR3 spans 13 amino acids. The ends were cut back, 3 bases at V and 6 bases at J, with 11 bases in the middle. Germline V gene lookup returns CDR1 LNHDA and CDR2 SQIVND (reference sequence). The CDR3: CASSIKMRDGYTF. CDR3 DNA: TGTGCCAGTAGTATCAAGATGAGAGATGGCTACACCTTC.

V and J are TRBV5-4 and TRBJ2-7; 11 nucleotides align to TRBD2. The germline CDR1 and CDR2 sequences are SGHNT and YYREEE (reference sequence). The J segment lost 4 bases and the V segment lost 4 bases, leaving 7 bases of the junction unmatched. The CDR3 sequence is 15 residues long. The CDR3 sequence: CASSVGLADLYEQYF. Here the CDR3 DNA reads TGTGCCAGCAGCGTGGGACTAGCGGACTTATACGAGCAGTACTTC. Full variable domain (rest looked up from reference TRBV5-4 and TRBJ2-7): ETGVTQSPTHLIKTRGQQVTLRCSSQSGHNTVSWYQQALGQGPQFIFQYYREEENGRGNFPPRFSGLQFPNYSSELNVNALELDDSALYLCASSVGLADLYEQYFGPGTRLTVT.

V gene TRBV10-2 combines with J gene TRBJ2-6; D is unresolved. The CDR3 covers 15 residues. Germline CDR1 is WSHSY and CDR2 is SAAADI. V was trimmed by 2 bases and J by 4 bases, leaving 9 bases between them. Here the CDR3 DNA reads TGCGCCAGCAGTGAGATTGAAGTGGGGGCCAACGTCCTGACTTTC. Translating gives CASSEIEVGANVLTF.

The chain employs TRBV28 and TRBJ2-7; D gene ambiguous. Germline values: CDR1 MDHEN, CDR2 SYDVKM. V lost 6 bases to trimming and J lost 3 bases, with 12 bases between them. CDR3 length equals 13 residues. The CDR3 region has the DNA TGTGCCAGCAGGCGCCAGCTTGACTACGAGCAGTACTTC. Amino acids: CASRRQLDYEQYF.

V is TRBV10-2 and J is TRBJ1-1, with D unclear. Germline V gene sequence: CDR1 WSHSY, CDR2 SAAADI. Trimming removed 3 bases at V and 1 base at J, with 9 bases between. This CDR3 contains 14 residues. CDR3 protein: CASSESPSNTEAFF. The CDR3 DNA sequence: TGCGCCAGCAGTGAATCGCCATCGAACACTGAAGCTTTCTTT.

V is TRBV5-1 and J is TRBJ2-2, with D perhaps matching TRBD2 (5 bases). CDR1 and CDR2 (germline): SGHRS, YFSETQ. The CDR3 has 14 residues. The V gene lost 3 bases and the J gene lost 6 bases, with 12 bases spanning the gap. The CDR3 is CASSSARGPGELFF. In DNA form, the CDR3 reads TGCGCCAGCAGCTCAGCCCGCGGGCCCGGGGAGCTGTTTTTT.

The V and J genes are TRBV19 and TRBJ2-5; possible D gene TRBD1, 5 bases. The CDR3 is 14 residues long. Germline V gene sequence: CDR1 LNHDA, CDR2 SQIVND (reference sequence). The V gene lost 3 bases and the J gene lost 3 bases, with 11 bases spanning the gap. CDR3 loop: CASSIATAKETQYF. Written as DNA, the CDR3 is TGTGCCAGTAGTATTGCGACAGCAAAAGAGACCCAGTACTTC. Full variable domain (missing parts from reference TRBV19 and TRBJ2-5): DGGITQSPKYLFRKEGQNVTLSCEQNLNHDAMYWYRQDPGQGLRLIYYSQIVNDFQKGDIAEGYSVSREKKESFPLTVTSAQKNPTAFYLCASSIATAKETQYFGPGTRLLVL.

J is TRBJ2-1 and V is TRBV7-6, with a possible D match to TRBD1 (6 bases). Trimming removed 6 bases from V and 6 bases from J, with 15 bases in between. Germline assignment: CDR1 SGHVS and CDR2 FNYEAQ. This CDR3 has 14 amino acids. The DNA for the CDR3 is TGTGCCAGCAGTCAGGGGCAGATCATCAATGAGCAGTTCTTC. Its translation: CASSQGQIINEQFF.

This chain links TRBV6-1 with TRBJ1-2; D possibly corresponds to TRBD1 (6 bases). CDR3 length: 14 residues. Trimming pared 8 bases from V and 3 bases from J, leaving 16 bases between. Germline lookup yields CDR1 MNHNS and CDR2 SASEGT. The CDR3 coding sequence is TGTGCCAGCCGGTTAACAGGGAAGGACTATGGCTACACCTTC. Its protein product is CASRLTGKDYGYTF.

The V call is TRBV2, the J call TRBJ2-3; D is unresolved. The CDR3 is 13 amino acids. The germline V gene has CDR1 SNHLY and CDR2 FYNNEI. V lost 3 bases and J 2 bases, leaving 6 bases between the germline ends. CDR3 coding DNA: TGTGCCAGCAGTGACGCTTACACAGATACGCAGTATTTT. Encoded protein: CASSDAYTDTQYF.

The V call is TRBV11-1, the J call TRBJ1-5; TRBD1 might be the D (5 bases). In germline, CDR1 is SGHAT, CDR2 FQDESV (reference sequence). CDR3 size: 17 residues. V lost 5 bases to trimming and J lost 10 bases, with 27 bases between them. The CDR3: CASSALGKGRFNEPQHF. The CDR3 DNA follows: TGTGCCAGCAGCGCCCTAGGGAAGGGACGGTTCAATGAACCCCAGCATTTT.

V gene TRBV30 combines with J gene TRBJ2-5; 10 bases are shared with TRBD2. The J segment lost 2 bases and the V segment lost 2 bases, leaving 8 bases of the junction unmatched. CDR3 length: 16 amino acids. Per germline, CDR1 GTSNPN and CDR2 SVGIG (reference sequence). For the CDR3, the DNA is TGTGCCTGGAGTCCACCCTCGACTAGCGGGCAAGAGACCCAGTACTTC. Its protein is CAWSPPSTSGQETQYF.

The V and J genes are TRBV10-1 and TRBJ2-1; 13 nucleotides align to TRBD2. The CDR3 loop spans 13 amino acids. CDR1 is WNHNN, CDR2 SYGVQD, per germline (reference sequence). V lost 8 bases and J lost 7; bases outside the gene matches: 2. The CDR3 region is CASGLAGANEQFF. As DNA, the CDR3 is TGCGCCAGCGGACTAGCGGGGGCTAATGAGCAGTTCTTC.

This chain connects TRBV19 to TRBJ2-6, with D unresolved. Trimming stripped 5 bases from V and 4 bases from J, with 9 bases between. The length of the CDR3 is 14 residues. Germline CDR1 and CDR2: LNHDA and SQIVND (reference sequence). The CDR3 loop is CASSSLTGANVLTF. The CDR3 bases are TGTGCCAGTAGTTCGTTGACAGGGGCCAACGTCCTGACTTTC.

The chain links TRBV11-2 to TRBJ2-7; D not certain. The CDR3 is 15 amino acids. Germline V gene lookup returns CDR1 SGHAT and CDR2 FQNNGV. V lost 1 base, J lost 1 base, and 11 bases lay in between. The CDR3 DNA reads as TGTGCCAGCAGCTTAGGTCGGGCGGCATCCTACGAGCAGTACTTC. The encoded protein is CASSLGRAASYEQYF.

The CDR3 DNA sequence: TGTGCCAGTGCAACTGGGGGCGGGCAGCCCCAGCATTTT. It translates to CASATGGGQPQHF. The genes are TRBV19 and TRBJ1-5, with a weak D call TRBD1 (6 bases). Per germline, CDR1 LNHDA and CDR2 SQIVND (reference sequence). The CDR3 has 13 amino acids. With 8 bases removed from V and 7 bases from J, the gap between germline ends came to 15 bases.

The gene calls are TRBV19 and TRBJ1-3; D may be TRBD1 (5 bases). Trimming shortened V by 4 bases and J by 3 bases, and 19 bases separated the two germline ends. This CDR3 is 17 amino acids long. The V gene's germline CDR1 is LNHDA and CDR2 SQIVND (reference sequence). The CDR3 here is CASSTHRQTVVGNTIYF. DNA for the CDR3: TGTGCCAGTAGTACCCACCGACAGACTGTTGTTGGAAACACCATATATTTT.

The J gene is TRBJ2-1, the V gene TRBV5-1; a weak D match, TRBD2 (6 bases). V was trimmed by 4 bases and J by 10 bases, leaving 21 bases between them. The CDR3 contains 15 residues. CDR1 and CDR2 (germline): SGHRS, YFSETQ. CDR3 sequence reads: CASSPGDGGVAEQFF. The CDR3 coding sequence is TGCGCCAGCAGCCCGGGGGATGGAGGGGTGGCGGAGCAGTTCTTC.

V is TRBV7-9 and J is TRBJ2-5; 7 nucleotides agree with TRBD1. CDR1 is SEHNR and CDR2 is FQNEAQ in the germline V gene (reference sequence). The CDR3 is 16 amino acids. Losses at the gene ends were 5 bases for V and 1 base for J; bases not matched to a gene: 10. CDR3 protein: CASSPGQSSFQETQYF. The CDR3 bases are TGTGCCAGCAGCCCGGGACAGTCATCCTTCCAAGAGACCCAGTACTTC.

The chain carries TRBV5-1 and TRBJ2-1; 8 nucleotides line up with TRBD2. CDR3 length: 15 amino acids. From germline, CDR1 is SGHRS and CDR2 YFSETQ. J lost 6 bases, V lost 2 bases, and 7 bases had no gene match. CDR3 loop: CASSFLSGTSNEQFF. The CDR3 DNA is TGCGCCAGCAGCTTTCTGTCCGGGACTAGCAATGAGCAGTTCTTC.

The CDR3 sequence is CASSDWGGSYNEQFF. CDR3 in DNA: TGTGCCAGCAGTGATTGGGGCGGGAGCTACAATGAGCAGTTCTTC. The gene calls are TRBV7-9 and TRBJ2-1; 7 bases are a match to TRBD2. CDR1 is SEHNR and CDR2 is FQNEAQ in the germline V gene (reference sequence). This CDR3 is 15 amino acids long. V lost 6 bases and J lost 3; bases outside the gene matches: 8.

The CDR3 region is CASSVDGQLNTEAFF. CDR3 bases: TGTGCCAGCAGCGTAGACGGACAATTGAACACTGAAGCTTTCTTT. J is TRBJ1-1 and V is TRBV9, with D possibly being TRBD1 (5 bases). The V gene's germline CDR1 is SGDLS and CDR2 YYNGEE. The CDR3 is 15 amino acids. With 0 bases removed from V and 0 bases from J, the gap between germline ends came to 9 bases.